This T cell receptor (beta chain) was obtained from a study of T-cell memory formation after mild COVID-19. Via MiXCR, TCRdb re-called the 5' RACE reads, giving one row per CDR3 protein. The table has 110,000 or so distinct CDR3 sequences, 22% seen once. This clonotype was seen at least ten times. There are 15 residues in the CDR3. The V end was cut by 6 bases, the J end by 5 bases, with 19 bases between. Per the germline V gene, CDR1 is MGHRA and CDR2 is YSYEKL. This clonotype was obtained from a man between 18 and 29 years old who had mild COVID-19 (a few samples of this study predate the infection). Cell type and time point are not known. Sequencing was performed on PBMCs or a T cell subset sorted from them (not recorded which). This chain uses TRBV4-1 with TRBJ2-5; D remains ambiguous. The CDR3 here is CASSLMGRTEETQYF. CDR3 DNA: TGCGCCAGCAGTTTAATGGGCAGGACGGAGGAGACCCAGTACTTC.